This T cell receptor (beta chain) appears in the sequencing data of a study of cytomegalovirus exposure and HLA in healthy donors. Study outcomes and limitations: The listing of 150 to 200 TCR beta chains classed them as cytomegalovirus-associated. Most TCR sequences proved rare, with some public TCRs found in many donors.

Clones were sequenced by immunoSEQ multiplex PCR, and TCRdb holds only the in-frame ones, with some missing. Among approximately 90,000 clones listed, 93% were seen once. Concerning this clone itself: Its antigen is not known.

Sequenced material: PBMCs. This TCR was recovered from a young woman in good health and CMV-seropositive.

CDR3 protein: CASSYEDSGNTIYF. The CDR3 DNA reads TGTGCCAGCAGCTACGAGGACTCTGGAAACACCATATATTTT. The rearrangement uses TRBV13 and TRBJ1-3, with D uncertain. This CDR3 has 14 residues. CDR1 PRHDT and CDR2 FYEKMQ come from the germline V gene (reference sequence). Trimming cost V 4 bases and J 0 bases, with 7 bases left between them.